This entry lists 11 T cell receptor beta chains sequenced from one sample in a study of blood T cell repertoires in COVID-19 (dated by TCRdb to the early 2020s). Receptor libraries were prepared by the immunoSEQ multiplex PCR assay. The table comes from immuneACCESS by way of TCRdb, which keeps in-frame sequences with V and J called. Part of the clones is missing from these tables; in studies checked, under half for an unresolved V gene and the rest for unknown reasons. This sample is represented by more than 200,000 clones; 80% to 90% of them were singletons. The ten largest account for roughly 8.7% of the sample. Sequencing was carried out using peripheral blood. These receptors originate from a middle-aged man with active or convalescent COVID-19.

The V gene is TRBV4-1, the J gene TRBJ1-1, with unresolved D. V shed 2 bases and J shed 0 bases, with 16 bases lying between them. The CDR3 is 17 residues long. CDR1 is MGHRA, CDR2 YSYEKL, per germline. CDR3 sequence: CASSQFSGLNLNTEAFF. The CDR3 nucleotides are TGCGCCAGCAGCCAATTTTCAGGATTAAATTTGAACACTGAAGCTTTCTTT.

This chain joins TRBV30 and TRBJ2-2; D gene uncertain. The CDR3 loop spans 13 amino acids. CDR1 is GTSNPN and CDR2 is SVGIG in the germline V gene (reference sequence). V lost 3 bases to trimming and J lost 7 bases, with 12 bases between them. The CDR3 spells CAWSKGVGGELFF. In DNA, the CDR3 is TGTGCCTGGAGCAAAGGAGTCGGCGGGGAGCTGTTTTTT.

The genes are TRBV18 and TRBJ1-1; 8 bases map to TRBD1. The CDR3 is 14 residues long. Trimming at V came to 8 bases and at J to 1 base, leaving 6 bases not matched to a gene. The germline gives CDR1 KGHSH, CDR2 LQKENI. CDR3 sequence (DNA): TGTGCCAGCCTACGCGGACAGGGGAACACTGAAGCTTTCTTT. Protein product: CASLRGQGNTEAFF. Full variable domain (outside the CDR3, taken from reference TRBV18 and TRBJ1-1): NAGVMQNPRHLVRRRGQEARLRCSPMKGHSHVYWYRQLPEEGLKFMVYLQKENIIDESGMPKERFSAEFPKEGPSILRIQQVVRGDSAAYFCASLRGQGNTEAFFGQGTRLTVV.

The rearrangement uses TRBV11-3 and TRBJ2-7; perhaps TRBD1 as D (7 bases). Trimming took off 8 bases at V and 0 bases at J, with 14 bases between the two ends. This CDR3 comprises 14 residues. In germline, CDR1 is SGHNT, CDR2 YENEEA. The CDR3 spells CASSPGGSSYEQYF. CDR3 nucleotides: TGTGCCAGCTCTCCAGGGGGGAGCTCCTACGAGCAGTACTTC.

This chain joins TRBV10-3 and TRBJ1-3, with 9 bases fitting TRBD1. Losses at the gene ends were 3 bases for V and 0 bases for J; bases not matched to a gene: 9. Germline lookup yields CDR1 ENHRY and CDR2 SYGVKD. This CDR3 comprises 18 residues. The CDR3 protein is CAISEGTGLRISGNTIYF. CDR3 bases: TGTGCCATCAGTGAAGGGACAGGGCTCCGGATCTCTGGAAACACCATATATTTT.

This chain uses TRBV19 with TRBJ1-6, with D tentatively TRBD1 (5 bases). CDR1 is LNHDA and CDR2 is SQIVND in the germline V gene (reference sequence). The V end was cut by 4 bases, the J end by 4 bases, with 8 bases between. The CDR3 runs to 14 residues. DNA for the CDR3: TGTGCCAGTAGTACCAGGGATTATAATTCACCCCTCCACTTT. Translating it yields CASSTRDYNSPLHF.

The CDR3, as DNA: TGTGCTCGGGGGGGCACGGAGACCCAGTACTTC. Residues: CARGGTETQYF. This chain connects TRBV2 to TRBJ2-5, with 8 bases aligning to TRBD2. This CDR3 comprises 11 residues. The germline V gene encodes CDR1 SNHLY and CDR2 FYNNEI. The variable domain in full, completed from reference TRBV2 and TRBJ2-5, reads EPEVTQTPSHQVTQMGQEVILRCVPISNHLYFYWYRQILGQKVEFLVSFYNNEISEKSEIFDDQFSVERPDGSNFTLKIRSTKLEDSAMYFCARGGTETQYFGPGTRLLVL.

This chain uses TRBV11-2 with TRBJ2-3, with 13 bases identical to TRBD2. Germline V gene sequence: CDR1 SGHAT, CDR2 FQNNGV. CDR3 size: 17 residues. Unmatched junction bases numbered 8, after V lost 3 bases and J lost 5 bases. This CDR3 reads CASSFTSGTSGKDTQYF. For the CDR3, the DNA is TGTGCCAGCAGCTTTACATCCGGGACTAGCGGGAAAGATACGCAGTATTTT.

This rearrangement joins TRBV28 to TRBJ1-3; TRBD1 matches at 8 bases. J gave up 0 bases and V 6 bases, and 7 bases lay outside the gene matches. The CDR3 is made up of 16 amino acids. Germline V gene sequence: CDR1 MDHEN, CDR2 SYDVKM. CDR3 in amino acids: CASSTQGASSGNTIYF. The CDR3 nucleotides are TGTGCCAGCAGCACTCAGGGGGCGAGCTCTGGAAACACCATATATTTT.

The chain links TRBV29-1 to TRBJ1-1; possibly TRBD1 for D (5 bases). V lost 0 bases and J lost 1, with 21 bases in between. Germline loops: CDR1 SQVTM, CDR2 ANQGSEA. The CDR3 consists of 18 residues. The chain's CDR3 is CSVEDLKREYRPNTEAFF. CDR3 DNA: TGCAGCGTTGAAGATTTAAAGCGCGAGTACAGGCCGAACACTGAAGCTTTCTTT.

The J gene is TRBJ1-3, the V gene TRBV15, with a weak D call TRBD1 (6 bases). In germline, CDR1 is LNHNV, CDR2 YYDKDF (reference sequence). This CDR3 region has 15 residues. The germline V and J ends were trimmed by 0 bases and 4 bases, with 10 bases remaining between them. As DNA, the CDR3 is TGTGCCACCAGCAGAGATGGACAGTCAGGAAACACCATATATTTT. Translated: CATSRDGQSGNTIYF.